This TCR beta chain was recorded in a study of blood T cell repertoires in COVID-19. As handled by the study authors: How many nucleated cells were present was estimated from reference gene primer amplification. TCRdb keeps only in-frame clones here, not all; method: immunoSEQ multiplex PCR. The V and J calls and the clone size are those of that table, but D and trimming were determined from the DNA. The sample lists around 300,000 clones; about 85% were seen once. Per germline, CDR1 MNHEY and CDR2 SMNVEV (reference sequence). V lost 5 bases and J lost 11, with 19 bases in between. The CDR3 covers 15 residues. The age range of participants was about 18 to 89 years, with residence in under 30 US areas.

The specimen sequenced was PBMCs or T cells enriched from blood (not recorded which). The clonotype was recovered from a woman in her fifties or sixties who had recovered from COVID-19. V is TRBV27 and J is TRBJ1-6, with D possibly matching TRBD1 (6 bases). The DNA for the CDR3 is TGTGCCAGCAGTACCAACGACAGGTCCAATGCACCCCTCCACTTT. This sequence encodes CASSTNDRSNAPLHF.